These T cell receptor beta chains were read from a single sample in a study of blood T cells in healthy people across ages. TCRdb fed the 5' RACE reads into MiXCR, producing one record per CDR3 protein. The sample shows roughly 1.5 million distinct CDR3 sequences, less than 45% of them seen only once. Source material: blood. These receptors came from a woman aged 18-35 years in good health. Both conserved end residues are part of each CDR3. A D gene is named only where the DNA matches it firmly. Size is omitted from some rows. Given values are once, few, many or a class for expanded clones.

v_call	j_call	clone_size	d_call	cdr3_aa	cdr3_nt
TRBV15	TRBJ2-7	.	.	CATRRTGSAYEQYF	TGTGCCACCAGGAGAACAGGGTCGGCCTACGAGCAGTACTTC
TRBV7-2	TRBJ1-3	.	.	CASSGWLMSSGNTIYF	TGTGCCAGCAGCGGATGGCTGATGTCCTCTGGAAACACCATATATTTT
TRBV6-6	TRBJ1-5	.	TRBD1	CASSRDRQNQPQHF	TGTGCCAGCAGCCGGGACAGGCAAAATCAGCCCCAGCATTTT
TRBV24-1	TRBJ2-1	few	TRBD2	CATSKVTSGVNNEQFF	TGTGCCACCAGTAAGGTGACTAGCGGGGTCAACAATGAGCAGTTCTTC
TRBV27	TRBJ2-7	once	.	CASSLPGANTYEQYF	TGTGCCAGCAGTCTCCCGGGGGCGAACACCTACGAGCAGTACTTC
TRBV5-8	TRBJ2-7	.	TRBD1	CASSLGGQGFPYEQYF	TGTGCCAGCAGCTTGGGAGGACAGGGTTTTCCCTACGAGCAGTACTTC
TRBV6-5	TRBJ1-1	.	.	CARSYGWASMNTEAFF	TGTGCCCGCAGTTACGGCTGGGCTTCTATGAACACTGAAGCTTTCTTT
TRBV5-1	TRBJ1-1	.	TRBD1	CASSRGTGWMNTEAFF	TGCGCCAGCAGCAGAGGGACAGGTTGGATGAACACTGAAGCTTTCTTT
TRBV7-9	TRBJ1-2	few	.	CASSLAPSVSYTF	TGTGCCAGCAGCTTAGCTCCTTCCGTAAGCTACACCTTC
TRBV20-1	TRBJ2-7	.	.	CSARESTGVEQYF	TGCAGTGCTAGAGAGAGTACAGGAGTCGAGCAGTACTTC
TRBV20-1	TRBJ2-7	.	TRBD2	CSARSDRTSGSRYDEQYF	TGCAGTGCTAGGAGCGACAGAACTAGCGGGAGTCGATACGACGAGCAGTACTTC
TRBV7-2	TRBJ2-7	few	.	CASSLSGGSAYEQYF	TGTGCCAGCAGCTTAAGTGGGGGGAGCGCTTACGAGCAGTACTTC
TRBV7-2	TRBJ2-7	.	TRBD2	CASSGRLSGGPQSYEQYF	TGTGCCAGCAGCGGACGACTAAGCGGGGGGCCCCAGTCCTACGAGCAGTACTTC
TRBV6-1	TRBJ1-2	few	.	CASVAEGYGYTF	TGTGCCAGCGTGGCAGAAGGCTATGGCTACACCTTC
TRBV7-2	TRBJ2-5	once	TRBD1	CASSLNKGTGETQYF	TGTGCCAGCAGCTTAAATAAAGGGACAGGAGAGACCCAGTACTTC
TRBV5-6	TRBJ1-2	few	TRBD1	CASSPGGQGAYGYTF	TGTGCCAGCAGCCCGGGGGGACAGGGGGCTTATGGCTACACCTTC
TRBV12-3/TRBV12-4	TRBJ2-2	.	TRBD2	CASSLALAGVGELFF	TGTGCCAGCAGTTTAGCGCTAGCGGGAGTCGGGGAGCTGTTTTTT
TRBV25-1	TRBJ1-1	.	TRBD1	CASRSRGANTEAFF	TGTGCCAGCAGAAGCAGGGGGGCGAACACTGAAGCTTTCTTT
TRBV6-1	TRBJ1-1	.	TRBD1	CASRKQGASPMNTEAFF	TGTGCCAGCAGAAAGCAGGGGGCCTCCCCGATGAACACTGAAGCTTTCTTT
TRBV18	TRBJ1-3	.	.	CASTTDRFGNTIYF	TGTGCCAGCACCACGGACAGATTTGGAAACACCATATATTTT
TRBV7-2	TRBJ2-5	.	.	CASSSDPSETQYF	TGTGCCAGCAGCTCGGACCCCAGTGAGACCCAGTACTTC
TRBV20-1	TRBJ2-5	few	.	CSAKLGETQYF	TGCAGTGCAAAACTTGGAGAGACCCAGTACTTC
TRBV27	TRBJ2-7	.	TRBD1	CASSLFRQGVHEQYF	TGTGCCAGCAGTTTATTCCGACAGGGGGTACACGAGCAGTACTTC